This entry features one TCR beta chain sequence. This specimen belongs to a study of T cell responses to AZD1222 COVID-19 vaccine. The repertoire was sequenced with immunoSEQ multiplex PCR; TCRdb's copy has only in-frame clones and lacks some. Of 110,000 to 150,000 clones listed, more than 90% are singletons. This CDR3 spans 19 amino acids. Trimming removed 2 bases from V and 5 bases from J, with 26 bases in between. Germline V lookup: CDR1 LNHDA, CDR2 SQIVND (reference sequence). The sample in question was peripheral blood, obtained on day 0 of AZD1222 vaccination. This TCR was sampled from an adult in good health. V and J are TRBV19 and TRBJ2-3; D is ambiguous. The CDR3 protein is CASSIIRASGSVSGDTQYF. The CDR3 DNA follows: TGTGCCAGTAGTATAATCCGCGCCTCGGGCAGTGTATCAGGAGATACGCAGTATTTT.